Each of the 2 T cell receptor beta chains below was sequenced from the same sample in a study of CD8+ T cells in alopecia areata. RNA extraction was followed by reverse transcription into cDNA, which acted as the sequencing template. Profiled with immunoSEQ multiplex PCR; TCRdb holds only in-frame clones, not every one. In the table there are some 88,000 clones, roughly two fifths of which are singletons. The treatment denotes: oral pan-JAK inhibitor, 5-10 mg twice daily. The sample here was CD8+ T cells sorted from blood, taken at week 24, from a patient treated with tofacitinib. These receptors were collected from a human donor with alopecia areata.

The CDR3 sequence: CASSLTVLLNNEQFF. For the CDR3, the DNA is TGCGCCAGCAGCTTGACAGTCCTCCTGAACAATGAGCAGTTCTTC. The chain combines TRBV4-1 with TRBJ2-1; tentatively, D is TRBD1 (5 bases). From germline, CDR1 is MGHRA and CDR2 YSYEKL. This CDR3 is built from 15 residues. Trimming cost V 5 bases and J 5 bases, with 16 bases left between them.

This chain connects TRBV27 to TRBJ2-2; D is possibly TRBD2 (6 bases). The V end was cut by 4 bases, the J end by 1 base, with 7 bases between. CDR1 is MNHEY, CDR2 SMNVEV, per germline (reference sequence). The CDR3 extends over 14 amino acids. The CDR3 loop reads CASSWGLNTGELFF. The DNA of the CDR3 is TGTGCCAGCAGTTGGGGACTGAACACCGGGGAGCTGTTTTTT.